The 23 T cell receptor beta chains reported below all come from one sample, sequenced in a study of CD8 T cell repertoires and HIV-1 epitope variants. This table comes from immunoSEQ multiplex PCR, and its TCRdb copy is limited to in-frame clones, with some not included. The sample consists of some 87,000 clones, roughly four fifths of them appearing once. Sequencing used uncultured baseline CD8+ T cells from peripheral blood mononuclear cells (PBMCs). These receptors all come from a male donor with HIV.

This chain uses TRBV19 with TRBJ1-4, with a possible D match to TRBD1 (6 bases). Trimming took off 4 bases at V and 5 bases at J, with 14 bases between the two ends. Germline lookup yields CDR1 LNHDA and CDR2 SQIVND (reference sequence). The CDR3 has 15 amino acids. CDR3 DNA sequence: TGTGCCAGTAGTACAGGGGTTGGGAGGAATGAAAAACTGTTTTTT. It translates to CASSTGVGRNEKLFF.

The gene calls are TRBV6-5 and TRBJ2-7; possibly TRBD2 for D (5 bases). CDR1 is MNHEY and CDR2 is SVGAGI in the germline V gene. The CDR3 is made up of 12 amino acids. V was cut by 6 bases and J by 3 bases, with 9 bases left in between. The CDR3 DNA reads as TGTGCCAGCAGCCCTAGCAACTACGAGCAGTACTTC. Translated: CASSPSNYEQYF.

V usage is TRBV27 and J usage is TRBJ1-2; TRBD1 agrees at 7 bases. In germline, CDR1 is MNHEY, CDR2 SMNVEV (reference sequence). The J segment lost 8 bases and the V segment lost 6 bases, leaving 18 bases of the junction unmatched. CDR3 size: 16 residues. CDR3 nucleotides: TGTGCCAGCAGAGGGACAGCGAAACAAACCCTGTTGGGCTACACCTTC. As protein: CASRGTAKQTLLGYTF.

The chain recombines TRBV9 with TRBJ1-3, with 9 bases identical to TRBD1. This CDR3 comprises 19 residues. Unmatched junction bases numbered 14, after V lost 4 bases and J lost 0 bases. The germline V gene encodes CDR1 SGDLS and CDR2 YYNGEE. CDR3 bases: TGTGCCAGCAGCTTACTGGGACAGGGAGGACCGAGCTCTGGAAACACCATATATTTT. It specifies CASSLLGQGGPSSGNTIYF.

A single count supports this clone. The chain joins TRBV2 to TRBJ2-6; TRBD2 aligns across 7 bases. The CDR3 covers 16 residues. V was clipped by 9 bases and J by 3 bases; unmatched bases: 11. Per the germline V gene, CDR1 is SNHLY and CDR2 is FYNNEI. The CDR3 protein is CASHLSSGGGANVLTF. The DNA for the CDR3 is TGTGCCAGTCACCTAAGCTCGGGGGGTGGGGCCAACGTCCTGACTTTC.

The chain carries TRBV7-2 and TRBJ2-3; D is unresolved. Looked up from germline, CDR1 is SGHTA and CDR2 is FQGNSA. This CDR3 has 16 residues. The ends were cut back, 5 bases at V and 2 bases at J, with 17 bases in the middle. The CDR3: CASSASFLVDTDTQYF. CDR3 nucleotides: TGTGCCAGCAGCGCCAGTTTTCTGGTGGACACAGATACGCAGTATTTT.

The sample holds many counts of this clone. The chain recombines TRBV14 with TRBJ2-1; TRBD2 matches 10 bases. The CDR3 spans 13 residues. With V trimmed by 6 bases and J by 9 bases, 5 bases remained unmatched. CDR1 and CDR2 (germline): SGHDN, FVKESK. The CDR3 coding sequence is TGTGCCAGCAGGCTAGCGGGAGAAGGTGAGCAGTTCTTC. This sequence encodes CASRLAGEGEQFF.

The rearrangement joins TRBV28 to TRBJ2-1; D remains unclear. V shed 6 bases and J shed 4 bases, with 19 bases lying between them. This CDR3 is 16 amino acids long. Germline V lookup: CDR1 MDHEN, CDR2 SYDVKM. CDR3 in DNA: TGTGCCAGCAGCCCTACGCCAGCAATACCTTACAATGAGCAGTTCTTC. Its protein is CASSPTPAIPYNEQFF.

The chain links TRBV4-2 to TRBJ1-2; D remains unclear. This CDR3 is built from 15 residues. The V and J ends lost 7 bases and 0 bases respectively, with 15 bases between them. CDR1 LGHNA and CDR2 YNFKEQ come from the germline V gene. The CDR3 region is CASKSFNDPNYGYTF. CDR3 nucleotides: TGTGCCAGCAAATCGTTTAACGATCCTAACTATGGCTACACCTTC.

This chain links TRBV2 with TRBJ1-5; TRBD1 is a possible D gene (6 bases). This CDR3 comprises 14 residues. Trimming cost V 5 bases and J 3 bases, with 11 bases left between them. The V gene's germline CDR1 is SNHLY and CDR2 FYNNEI. The CDR3: CASSRQDLNQPQHF. For the CDR3, the DNA is TGTGCCAGCAGTCGACAGGATCTCAATCAGCCCCAGCATTTT.

This clone was seen once. The rearrangement joins TRBV9 to TRBJ2-7; D is undetermined. Trimming took off 4 bases at V and 1 base at J, with 12 bases between the two ends. CDR1 and CDR2 (germline): SGDLS, YYNGEE. CDR3 length: 14 amino acids. The CDR3 loop reads CASSLGRSSYEQYF. Written as DNA, the CDR3 is TGTGCCAGCAGCCTTGGACGGTCGTCCTACGAGCAGTACTTC.

This clone has a count of ten or more. V is TRBV28 and J is TRBJ2-1; D unresolved. The V end was cut by 5 bases, the J end by 8 bases, with 13 bases between. This CDR3 region has 13 residues. CDR1 MDHEN and CDR2 SYDVKM come from the germline V gene. The CDR3 spells CASSPFVGDEQFF. CDR3 in DNA: TGTGCCAGCAGTCCGTTCGTGGGCGATGAGCAGTTCTTC.

The V call is TRBV28, the J call TRBJ2-3; 7 bases are a match to TRBD1. Germline V gives CDR1 MDHEN, CDR2 SYDVKM. The CDR3 runs 16 residues. Trimming removed 8 bases from V and 0 bases from J; junction bases left unmatched: 11. The CDR3 sequence: CASFRRGQKSTDTQYF. In nucleotides, the CDR3 is TGTGCCAGCTTTCGTCGGGGACAGAAAAGCACAGATACGCAGTATTTT.

By share of the sample, this clone is medium-sized. CDR3 nucleotides: TGTGCCAGCAGCTCGACTAGACAGGGGGCATTAAATGAGCAGTTCTTC. Translated: CASSSTRQGALNEQFF. The genes are TRBV7-6 and TRBJ2-1; 10 bases agree with TRBD1. This CDR3 is 16 amino acids long. Losses at the gene ends were 4 bases for V and 7 bases for J; bases not matched to a gene: 10. Germline CDR1 and CDR2: SGHVS and FNYEAQ.

This clone was picked up a small number of times. The CDR3 DNA reads as TGTGCCAGTAGTACCACAGGGGGCAAAACTGAAGCTTTCTTT. Translated: CASSTTGGKTEAFF. The chain links TRBV19 to TRBJ1-1; 9 nucleotides align to TRBD1. Per germline, CDR1 LNHDA and CDR2 SQIVND (reference sequence). J was trimmed by 5 bases and V by 4 bases; bases with no gene match: 5. The CDR3 loop spans 14 amino acids. Filled out from reference TRBV19 and TRBJ1-1, the complete variable domain reads DGGITQSPKYLFRKEGQNVTLSCEQNLNHDAMYWYRQDPGQGLRLIYYSQIVNDFQKGDIAEGYSVSREKKESFPLTVTSAQKNPTAFYLCASSTTGGKTEAFFGQGTRLTVV.

The V and J genes are TRBV5-1 and TRBJ2-5; the match to TRBD1 covers 8 bases. The CDR3 spans 12 residues. Germline values: CDR1 SGHRS, CDR2 YFSETQ. V lost 4 bases, J lost 5 bases, and 1 base stayed unmatched. CDR3 in DNA: TGCGCCAGCAGCCCAGGGGGCGAGACCCAGTACTTC. It yields the protein CASSPGGETQYF.

The rearrangement uses TRBV7-2 and TRBJ1-4, with D maybe TRBD1 (5 bases). CDR3 length: 15 amino acids. Trimming took 6 bases from V and 7 from J, leaving 18 bases between them. CDR1 is SGHTA, CDR2 FQGNSA, per germline. The chain's CDR3 is CASRPLLGPGEKLFF. The DNA for the CDR3 is TGTGCCAGCAGGCCCCTGCTGGGGCCGGGTGAAAAACTGTTTTTT.

This clone was picked up many times. The chain employs TRBV4-1 and TRBJ1-2, with D perhaps TRBD1 (5 bases). Germline V lookup: CDR1 MGHRA, CDR2 YSYEKL. V was shortened by 0 bases and J by 2 bases, with 16 bases between the two germline ends. The CDR3 is 17 residues long. The CDR3 nucleotides are TGCGCCAGCAGCCAAGATCGGTGGGGGAGTCAGAACTATGGCTACACCTTC. It codes for CASSQDRWGSQNYGYTF.

The rearrangement uses TRBV7-9 and TRBJ1-2; D remains unclear. CDR1 and CDR2 (germline): SEHNR, FQNEAQ (reference sequence). The germline V and J ends were trimmed by 3 bases and 3 bases, with 2 bases remaining between them. This CDR3 has 11 amino acids. The CDR3 reads CASSLDYGYTF. The CDR3 nucleotides are TGTGCCAGCAGCTTGGACTATGGCTACACCTTC.

This clone was seen only a few times. The chain links TRBV7-2 to TRBJ2-7; D unclear. The CDR3 has 12 residues. The germline V gene has CDR1 SGHTA and CDR2 FQGNSA. The V and J ends lost 4 bases and 6 bases respectively, with 10 bases between them. The CDR3 region has the DNA TGTGCCAGCAGCTCACCTACTGGCGAGCAGTACTTC. Its translation: CASSSPTGEQYF. Full variable domain (remainder filled in from reference TRBV7-2 and TRBJ2-7): GAGVSQSPSNKVTEKGKDVELRCDPISGHTALYWYRQSLGQGLEFLIYFQGNSAPDKSGLPSDRFSAERTGGSVSTLTIQRTQQEDSAVYLCASSSPTGEQYFGPGTRLTVT.

The chain links TRBV6-4 to TRBJ1-2; no reliable D call. Germline values: CDR1 MRHNA, CDR2 SNTAGT. CDR3 length: 15 amino acids. Trimming pared 3 bases from V and 8 bases from J, leaving 19 bases between. The CDR3 coding sequence is TGTGCCAGCAGTGAGTCGAATCGGGCGGGAATAGGCTACACCTTC. This gives the protein CASSESNRAGIGYTF.

The sample holds a few counts of this clone. J is TRBJ1-6 and V is TRBV28, with D perhaps matching TRBD1 (6 bases). The V end was cut by 5 bases, the J end by 0 bases, with 14 bases between. The V gene's germline CDR1 is MDHEN and CDR2 SYDVKM. CDR3 size: 17 residues. The CDR3 reads CASSPVQGSSYNSPLHF. The CDR3 DNA is TGTGCCAGCAGTCCAGTACAGGGAAGCTCCTATAATTCACCCCTCCACTTT.

The gene calls are TRBV6-1 and TRBJ2-1; D might be TRBD1 (6 bases). This CDR3 spans 12 amino acids. The V gene lost 2 bases and the J gene lost 7 bases, with 6 bases spanning the gap. Per germline, CDR1 MNHNS and CDR2 SASEGT. The CDR3 protein is CASSEQGNEQFF. The CDR3 coding sequence is TGTGCCAGCAGTGAACAGGGGAATGAGCAGTTCTTC.